The 21 T cell receptor beta chains below were found in one sample sequenced in a study of blood T cell repertoires in COVID-19. TCRdb's copy holds only in-frame clones and misses some; the assay was immunoSEQ multiplex PCR. This sample has 120,000 or so clones; approximately 83% occur once, and the top ten carry about 6.2%. The specimen sequenced was peripheral blood. These receptor sequences come from an elderly man with active or convalescent COVID-19.

The chain is built from TRBV29-1 and TRBJ2-2; D perhaps matches TRBD1 (5 bases). The germline gives CDR1 SQVTM, CDR2 ANQGSEA. V gave up 4 bases and J gave up 6 bases, with 9 bases separating them. The CDR3 totals 12 residues. The chain's CDR3 is CSVGQGPGELFF. DNA for the CDR3: TGCAGCGTTGGTCAGGGCCCCGGGGAGCTGTTTTTT.

The chain recombines TRBV4-2 with TRBJ1-2; 8 bases agree with TRBD1. Germline-derived CDR1 and CDR2 are LGHNA and YNFKEQ. CDR3 length: 18 residues. V trimming: 1 base; J trimming: 6 bases; junction bases outside the gene matches: 16. The chain's CDR3 is CASSQASGPGQAYNGYTF. CDR3 bases: TGTGCCAGCAGCCAAGCGTCCGGACCGGGACAGGCCTACAATGGCTACACCTTC.

The chain employs TRBV3-1 (or the pseudogene TRBV3-2) and TRBJ1-1; the D gene is possibly TRBD1 (6 bases). The germline V gene encodes CDR1 LGHDT and CDR2 YNNKEL (reference sequence). V lost 0 bases to trimming and J lost 5 bases, with 13 bases between them. The CDR3 totals 15 residues. The CDR3 bases are TGTGCCAGCAGCCAAGATATTTTGAGGGGGACTGAAGCTTTCTTT. Translated: CASSQDILRGTEAFF.

J is TRBJ2-6 and V is TRBV9, with 9 nucleotides matching TRBD2. V gave up 3 bases and J gave up 1 base; unmatched junction bases: 8. The germline gives CDR1 SGDLS, CDR2 YYNGEE. The CDR3 covers 18 residues. As DNA, the CDR3 is TGTGCCAGCAGCGCCGGTCTAGCGGGAAATTCTGGGGCCAACGTCCTGACTTTC. Translated, it gives CASSAGLAGNSGANVLTF.

The chain uses TRBV11-2 and TRBJ2-1; 8 nucleotides agree with TRBD1. J gave up 3 bases and V 1 base, and 8 bases lay outside the gene matches. CDR3 length: 17 amino acids. Germline CDR1 and CDR2: SGHAT and FQNNGV. The DNA for the CDR3 is TGTGCCAGCAGCTTAGGGCAGGGGGCAGGGGGCTACAATGAGCAGTTCTTC. Translating gives CASSLGQGAGGYNEQFF.

This chain links TRBV10-2 with TRBJ1-2; possibly TRBD1 for D (5 bases). The CDR3 runs to 15 residues. V gave up 6 bases and J gave up 5 bases, with 19 bases separating them. Looked up from germline, CDR1 is WSHSY and CDR2 is SAAADI. CDR3 nucleotide sequence: TGCGCCAGCAGACCCCTCGGGGGGGGACGGTATGGCTACACCTTC. As protein: CASRPLGGGRYGYTF.

This chain uses TRBV1 with TRBJ1-6; TRBD1 is the table's D call and was not checked against the DNA. TRBV1 is tagged as a pseudogene. The CDR3 consists of 16 residues. CDR3 sequence reads: CTSSGQGPETDSPLHF. Written as DNA, the CDR3 is TGCACCAGCAGCGGACAGGGTCCCGAAACCGATTCACCCCTCCACTTT.

The chain is built from TRBV7-3 and TRBJ1-1; 11 bases are shared with TRBD1. The length of the CDR3 is 15 residues. V lost 5 bases, J lost 5 bases, and 7 bases stayed unmatched. Germline V gene sequence: CDR1 SGHTA, CDR2 FQGTGA. The chain's CDR3 is CASSAGTGGRTEAFF. The CDR3 DNA sequence: TGTGCCAGCAGCGCGGGGACAGGGGGTCGAACTGAAGCTTTCTTT.

The genes are TRBV2 and TRBJ1-6, with 9 bases aligning to TRBD1. The junction had 7 bases not matched to a gene; V was cut back by 5 bases and J by 8 bases. The CDR3 runs to 15 residues. Germline V CDR1 and CDR2: SNHLY, FYNNEI. DNA for the CDR3: TGTGCCAGCAGTAAGGGGACAGGGCCTTATTCACCCCTCCACTTT. It yields the protein CASSKGTGPYSPLHF.

The CDR3: CASSQDRVNGYTF. CDR3 sequence (DNA): TGTGCCAGCAGCCAAGACAGGGTCAATGGCTACACCTTC. The chain combines TRBV3-1 (or the pseudogene TRBV3-2) with TRBJ1-2; possible D gene TRBD1, 5 bases. Per germline, CDR1 LGHDT and CDR2 YNNKEL (reference sequence). This CDR3 contains 13 residues. V was cut by 0 bases and J by 6 bases, with 8 bases left in between.

This chain connects TRBV12-5 to TRBJ2-7; TRBD2 is a possible D gene (6 bases). CDR1 and CDR2 from the germline V gene are LGHNT and FRNRAP. The CDR3 totals 15 residues. V lost 5 bases and J lost 2, with 16 bases in between. CDR3 DNA sequence: TGTGCTAGTGGTCTAACTAAGGCGGGAACCTACGAGCAGTACTTC. It codes for CASGLTKAGTYEQYF.

The chain has TRBV9 and TRBJ2-1, with 9 bases aligning to TRBD2. The CDR3 has 16 amino acids. Germline V gene data show CDR1 as SGDLS and CDR2 as YYNGEE. J lost 2 bases, V lost 1 base, and 4 bases had no gene match. The CDR3 protein is CASSVMAGGPYNEQFF. The CDR3, as DNA: TGTGCCAGCAGCGTAATGGCGGGAGGGCCCTACAATGAGCAGTTCTTC.

This clone was counted between two and nine times. In the same sample, other DNA sequences code for this CDR3. The CDR3 region has the DNA TGCAGCGTTGTAGTTGCGGGGGGATACAATGAGCAGTTCTTC. Protein: CSVVVAGGYNEQFF. V is TRBV29-1 and J is TRBJ2-1; 8 positions match TRBD2. The CDR3 is 14 residues long. In germline, CDR1 is SQVTM, CDR2 ANQGSEA. Trimming removed 4 bases from V and 4 bases from J; junction bases left unmatched: 6.

This sequence joins TRBV7-9 and TRBJ1-2; weak D call: TRBD1 (5 bases). From germline, CDR1 is SEHNR and CDR2 FQNEAQ (reference sequence). V lost 5 bases and J lost 2, with 15 bases in between. The CDR3 runs 15 residues. Here the CDR3 DNA reads TGTGCCAGCAGCGCCCCATGGACATCCAACTATGGCTACACCTTC. Translating gives CASSAPWTSNYGYTF.

The gene calls are TRBV5-1 and TRBJ2-1, with TRBD2 matching 8 bases. The CDR3 is 14 residues long. J lost 6 bases, V lost 3 bases, and 5 bases had no gene match. The germline gives CDR1 SGHRS, CDR2 YFSETQ. The chain's CDR3 is CASSSPGGLNEQFF. The CDR3 DNA reads TGCGCCAGCAGCTCACCGGGGGGGCTCAATGAGCAGTTCTTC.

V and J are TRBV4-1 and TRBJ2-7; no clear D. V shed 1 base and J shed 5 bases, with 12 bases lying between them. Germline V gives CDR1 MGHRA, CDR2 YSYEKL. This CDR3 is built from 14 residues. The DNA for the CDR3 is TGCGCCAGCAGCCAAGTAGGTGGTGCGGACGAGCAGTACTTC. Amino acid sequence: CASSQVGGADEQYF.

This clone was found a few times. This chain joins TRBV6-5 and TRBJ2-1; D may be TRBD1 (6 bases). This CDR3 comprises 14 residues. V was shortened by 6 bases and J by 5 bases, with 14 bases between the two germline ends. CDR1 is MNHEY and CDR2 is SVGAGI in the germline V gene. The CDR3: CASRGGQPNNEQFF. The DNA for the CDR3 is TGTGCCAGCAGAGGCGGACAGCCTAACAATGAGCAGTTCTTC.

This chain links TRBV19 with TRBJ1-2, with 9 bases matching TRBD1. CDR1 and CDR2 from the germline V gene are LNHDA and SQIVND (reference sequence). V dropped 8 bases and J dropped 7; count of bases not matched to a gene: 8. This CDR3 has 13 residues. The CDR3: CASLTGTGFGYTF. CDR3 DNA: TGTGCCAGTCTAACAGGGACAGGGTTTGGCTACACCTTC.

The chain is built from TRBV2 and TRBJ2-2; D might be TRBD1 (6 bases). Germline CDR1 reads SNHLY; CDR2 reads FYNNEI. V was shortened by 6 bases and J by 0 bases, with 14 bases between the two germline ends. There are 16 residues in the CDR3. This CDR3 reads CASRERQAPNTGELFF. Written as DNA, the CDR3 is TGTGCCAGCAGGGAGCGACAGGCCCCGAACACCGGGGAGCTGTTTTTT.

The chain employs TRBV13 and TRBJ2-1; TRBD1 matches 9 bases. The CDR3 extends over 15 amino acids. Germline CDR1 reads PRHDT; CDR2 reads FYEKMQ (reference sequence). J was trimmed by 1 base and V by 5 bases; bases with no gene match: 3. CDR3 amino acids: CASSPQGASYNEQFF. Written as DNA, the CDR3 is TGTGCCAGCAGCCCACAGGGGGCTTCCTACAATGAGCAGTTCTTC.

The chain is built from TRBV5-1 and TRBJ2-2, with D possibly TRBD1 on 5 matching bases. The length of the CDR3 is 14 residues. Germline V gives CDR1 SGHRS, CDR2 YFSETQ. V lost 5 bases and J 5 bases, leaving 13 bases between the germline ends. This CDR3 reads CASRVQVETGELFF. The DNA of the CDR3 is TGCGCCAGCAGAGTACAGGTAGAAACCGGGGAGCTGTTTTTT.